This is a list of T cell receptor beta chains from one sample in a study of beta chain features in type 1 diabetes. The repertoire was sequenced with immunoSEQ multiplex PCR; TCRdb's copy has only in-frame clones and lacks some. This sample has about 160,000 clones, with about 8.3% found just once. What was sequenced was central memory CD4+ T cells from blood. Receptors originate from a woman aged 18-35 years with type 1 diabetes. The CDR3 runs from the conserved cysteine through the conserved F or W. The D gene is left open where the match is weak. A row's size may be missing; if present it is once, few, many or a size class.

>TRBV6-1|TRBJ1-3|NA|NA
TGTGCCAGCTCCATGGCAGGAAACACCATATATTTT
CASSMAGNTIYF
>TRBV11-2|TRBJ2-3|many|NA
TGTGCCAGCAGCTTAGTGGGGGCTCGAGATACGCAGTATTTT
CASSLVGARDTQYF
>TRBV28|TRBJ1-5|NA|TRBD1
TGTGCCAGCAGTACCGTGGACAGGGGGAATCAGCCCCAGCATTTT
CASSTVDRGNQPQHF
>TRBV30|TRBJ2-5|few|NA
TGTGCCTGGAGTCTGGGTTCGGGGGAGACCCAGTACTTC
CAWSLGSGETQYF
>TRBV5-1|TRBJ2-5|few|TRBD2
TGCGCCAGCAGCGCGGGGGGGCTAGAGACCCAGTACTTC
CASSAGGLETQYF
>TRBV7-8|TRBJ2-3|NA|TRBD2
TGTGCCTCCTACTTAGGCGGGGGAGGTTCAGATACGCAGTATTTT
CASYLGGGGSDTQYF
>TRBV5-4|TRBJ2-2|NA|TRBD2
TGTGCCAGCAGCTGGGGAGGGCGTAGCACCGGGGAGCTGTTTTTT
CASSWGGRSTGELFF
>TRBV15|TRBJ1-3|NA|NA
TGTGCCACCAGCGAGCAGCGGGTTTCCTCTGGAAACACCATATATTTT
CATSEQRVSSGNTIYF
>TRBV5-8|TRBJ1-2|few|NA
TGTGCCAGCAGCGATCGGAGTCGGGGTGGCTACACCTTC
CASSDRSRGGYTF
>TRBV7-9|TRBJ2-2|NA|NA
TGTGCCAGCAGCTCCTCGGGTCCTTTCACCGGGGAGCTGTTTTTT
CASSSSGPFTGELFF
>TRBV5-4|TRBJ1-1|few|NA
TGTGCCAGCAGCCCTGGGGCGGGAATGAACACTGAAGCTTTCTTT
CASSPGAGMNTEAFF
>TRBV2|TRBJ1-5|NA|NA
TGTGCCAGCGCGACAGCAAATAGCAATCAGCCCCAGCATTTT
CASATANSNQPQHF
>TRBV4-3|TRBJ2-3|NA|TRBD2
TGCGCCAGCAGCCAAGGCGGACTAGCGGGGGGTTCCACAGATACGCAGTATTTT
CASSQGGLAGGSTDTQYF
>TRBV28|TRBJ2-6|NA|NA
TGTGCCACCCTCAGGTCTGGGGCCAACGTCCTGACTTTC
CATLRSGANVLTF
>TRBV5-8|TRBJ1-1|few|TRBD1
TGTGCCAGCAGCTACCAGGGGGGAGCTTTCTTT
CASSYQGGAFF
>TRBV6-5|TRBJ2-5|many|TRBD1
TGTGCCAGCAGTTGGGACAGCCAAGAGACCCAGTACTTC
CASSWDSQETQYF
>TRBV28|TRBJ2-2|few|TRBD2
TGTGCCAGCACCTTCAGCGGGAGCAACACCGGGGAGCTGTTTTTT
CASTFSGSNTGELFF
>TRBV5-1|TRBJ1-2|few|TRBD1
TGCGCCAGCAGCCCAGACGGACAGGGAAACTATGGCTACACCTTC
CASSPDGQGNYGYTF
>TRBV7-7|TRBJ2-1|NA|NA
TGTGCCAGCAGCGCCGGATTTGGGGCTTACAATGAGCAGTTCTTC
CASSAGFGAYNEQFF
>TRBV5-1|TRBJ1-2|few|NA
TGCGCCAGCAGCTTCGGGGGTGGCTACACCTTC
CASSFGGGYTF
>TRBV9|TRBJ1-4|many|NA
TGTGCCAGCAGCGTCAGATACAATGAAAAACTGTTTTTT
CASSVRYNEKLFF
>TRBV18|TRBJ1-6|NA|NA
TGTGCCAGCTCACCAGGAGGAGGGGATGGATCACCCCTCCACTTT
CASSPGGGDGSPLHF
>TRBV28|TRBJ2-1|NA|TRBD2
TGTGCCAGCAGCCTGAGCGGGAGACTATATGAGCAGTTCTTC
CASSLSGRLYEQFF
>TRBV7-8|TRBJ2-7|NA|TRBD1
TGTGCCAGCAGCTCACAGGGACAGAGTAGACACGAGCAGTACTTC
CASSSQGQSRHEQYF
>TRBV5-1|TRBJ2-1|NA|TRBD2
TGCGCCAGCAGCCTTAGCGGGGCTGACTACAATGAGCAGTTCTTC
CASSLSGADYNEQFF
>TRBV6-1|TRBJ2-7|NA|NA
TGTGCCAGCAGTTTACACTTCAACAGGATTTCAAGCAAGTACTTC
CASSLHFNRISSKYF
>TRBV15|TRBJ2-7|few|TRBD2
TGTGCCACCAGCCGGGGGGTCTCGGGCTACGAGCAGTACTTC
CATSRGVSGYEQYF